This TCR beta chain emerged from a study of blood T cell repertoires in COVID-19. Study in general: The United States, Italy and Spain provided the acute and convalescent COVID-19 samples. PBMCs, B-cell-depleted T cells, or T cells were the source of the cDNA or gDNA that made up the material.

Germline lookup yields CDR1 MNHEY and CDR2 SVGAGI. This CDR3 has 12 amino acids. The germline V and J ends were trimmed by 5 bases and 9 bases, with 13 bases remaining between them. Source study methods: It was from reference gene primer amplification that nucleated cell counts were estimated. Profiled with immunoSEQ multiplex PCR; TCRdb holds only in-frame clones, not every one. That table furnishes V, J and clone size, whereas the DNA furnished D and trimming. The sample lists over 45,000 clones, almost 90% seen once, with 8.5% in the top ten. The receptor's source is a man in his sixties with active COVID-19. The rearrangement uses TRBV6-5 and TRBJ1-1; D not certain. The sequenced material came from peripheral blood. This chain's CDR3 is CASSPPGGQAFF. The CDR3 coding sequence is TGTGCCAGCAGTCCACCGGGAGGGCAAGCTTTCTTT.